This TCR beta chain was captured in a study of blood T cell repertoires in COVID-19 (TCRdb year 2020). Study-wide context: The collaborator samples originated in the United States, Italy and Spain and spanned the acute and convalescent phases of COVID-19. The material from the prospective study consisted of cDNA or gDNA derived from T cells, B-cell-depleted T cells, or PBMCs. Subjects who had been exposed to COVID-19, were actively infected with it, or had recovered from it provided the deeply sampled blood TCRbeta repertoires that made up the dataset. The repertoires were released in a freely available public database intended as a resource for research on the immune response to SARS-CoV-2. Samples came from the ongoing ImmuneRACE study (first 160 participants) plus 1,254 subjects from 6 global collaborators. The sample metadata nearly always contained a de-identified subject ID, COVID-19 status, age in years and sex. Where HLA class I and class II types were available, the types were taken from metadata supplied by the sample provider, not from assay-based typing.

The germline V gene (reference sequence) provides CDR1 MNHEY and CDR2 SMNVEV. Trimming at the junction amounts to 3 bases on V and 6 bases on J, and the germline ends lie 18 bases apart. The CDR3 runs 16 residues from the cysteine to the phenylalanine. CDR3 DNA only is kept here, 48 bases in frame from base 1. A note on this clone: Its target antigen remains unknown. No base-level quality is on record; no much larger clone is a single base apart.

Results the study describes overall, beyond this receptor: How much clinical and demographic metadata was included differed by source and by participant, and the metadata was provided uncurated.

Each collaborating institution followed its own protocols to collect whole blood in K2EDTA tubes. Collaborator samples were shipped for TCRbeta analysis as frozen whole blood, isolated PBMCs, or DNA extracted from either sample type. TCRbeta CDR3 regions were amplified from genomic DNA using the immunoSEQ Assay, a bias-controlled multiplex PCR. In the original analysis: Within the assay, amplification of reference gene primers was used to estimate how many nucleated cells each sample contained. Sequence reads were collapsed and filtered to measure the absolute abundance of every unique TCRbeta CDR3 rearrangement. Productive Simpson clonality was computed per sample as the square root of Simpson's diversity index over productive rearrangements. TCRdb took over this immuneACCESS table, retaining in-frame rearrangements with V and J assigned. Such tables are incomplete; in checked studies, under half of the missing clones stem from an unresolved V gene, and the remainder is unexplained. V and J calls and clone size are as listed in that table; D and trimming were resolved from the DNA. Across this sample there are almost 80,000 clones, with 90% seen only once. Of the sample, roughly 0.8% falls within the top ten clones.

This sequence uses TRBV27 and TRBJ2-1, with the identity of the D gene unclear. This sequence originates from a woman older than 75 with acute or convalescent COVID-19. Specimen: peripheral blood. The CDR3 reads CASSFGQLIPVNEQFF. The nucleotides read TGTGCCAGCAGTTTTGGGCAGCTTATACCAGTCAATGAGCAGTTCTTC.